Listed below are T cell receptor beta chains from one sample, sequenced in a study of shared clonotypes between healthy human individuals. The protocol was immunoSEQ multiplex PCR, while the TCRdb copy is restricted to in-frame clones and leaves out a portion. The sample lists 1.6 million or so clones, about 98.5% occurring once. Sample: naive CD4+ T cells sorted from blood. These receptors originate from a man under 40 in good health. The CDR3 runs from the conserved cysteine through the conserved F or W. A D gene is named only where the DNA matches it firmly. Clone size is given for some rows only: seen once, a few or many times, or a class if the clone is expanded.

v_call: TRBV4-3; clone_size: .; d_call: TRBD1; j_call: TRBJ2-1; cdr3_aa: CASSQTGGDEQFF; cdr3_nt: TGCGCCAGCAGCCAGACAGGGGGCGATGAGCAGTTCTTC
v_call: TRBV10-3; clone_size: once; d_call: .; j_call: TRBJ1-5; cdr3_aa: CAISTPGAQAQHF; cdr3_nt: TGTGCCATCAGTACCCCGGGGGCTCAGGCCCAGCATTTT
v_call: TRBV5-1; clone_size: .; d_call: TRBD2; j_call: TRBJ2-5; cdr3_aa: CASSLVLAGQETQYF; cdr3_nt: TGCGCCAGCAGCTTGGTTCTAGCGGGGCAAGAGACCCAGTACTTC
v_call: TRBV9; clone_size: once; d_call: TRBD1; j_call: TRBJ2-3; cdr3_aa: CASSDRGPSTDTQYF; cdr3_nt: TGTGCCAGCAGCGACAGGGGACCCTCCACAGATACGCAGTATTTT
v_call: TRBV5-4; clone_size: .; d_call: TRBD2; j_call: TRBJ2-5; cdr3_aa: CASTTAGPRVAQYF; cdr3_nt: TGTGCCAGCACCACAGCGGGACCCAGAGTGGCCCAGTACTTC
v_call: TRBV30; clone_size: .; d_call: .; j_call: TRBJ2-7; cdr3_aa: CAWSVHRDWTYEQYF; cdr3_nt: TGTGCCTGGAGTGTCCACCGGGACTGGACCTACGAGCAGTACTTC
v_call: TRBV18; clone_size: .; d_call: .; j_call: TRBJ1-1; cdr3_aa: CASSPKELFGSEAFF; cdr3_nt: TGTGCCAGCTCACCTAAAGAGCTTTTCGGTTCTGAAGCTTTCTTT
v_call: TRBV27; clone_size: .; d_call: TRBD2; j_call: TRBJ2-7; cdr3_aa: CASSLSILAASRGEQYF; cdr3_nt: TGTGCCAGCAGTTTATCGATCCTAGCGGCGAGTAGAGGCGAGCAGTACTTC
v_call: TRBV30; clone_size: .; d_call: .; j_call: TRBJ2-1; cdr3_aa: CAWSQKGLDAVVSSYNEQFF; cdr3_nt: TGTGCCTGGAGTCAAAAGGGACTGGACGCCGTTGTTAGTTCCTACAATGAGCAGTTCTTC
v_call: TRBV29-1; clone_size: .; d_call: .; j_call: TRBJ1-5; cdr3_aa: CSVVEPFSNQPQHF; cdr3_nt: TGCAGCGTTGTGGAGCCGTTTAGCAATCAGCCCCAGCATTTT
v_call: TRBV6-1; clone_size: .; d_call: .; j_call: TRBJ2-5; cdr3_aa: CASSFDQSYQYF; cdr3_nt: TGTGCCAGCAGTTTTGACCAAAGCTACCAGTACTTC
v_call: TRBV5-4; clone_size: .; d_call: TRBD2; j_call: TRBJ2-7; cdr3_aa: CASSLSTSGIFGEQYF; cdr3_nt: TGTGCCAGCAGCTTGTCCACTAGCGGGATATTTGGCGAGCAGTACTTC
v_call: TRBV30; clone_size: .; d_call: .; j_call: TRBJ2-2; cdr3_aa: CAWSAPLAEVDTGELFF; cdr3_nt: TGTGCCTGGAGCGCGCCTCTCGCTGAAGTAGACACCGGGGAGCTGTTTTTT
v_call: TRBV19; clone_size: .; d_call: .; j_call: TRBJ1-3; cdr3_aa: CASSRLGNTIYF; cdr3_nt: TGTGCCAGTAGTAGGCTGGGAAACACCATATATTTT
v_call: TRBV9; clone_size: .; d_call: .; j_call: TRBJ1-1; cdr3_aa: CASSVGLMRVGNTEAFF; cdr3_nt: TGTGCCAGCAGCGTAGGGTTGATGAGGGTCGGGAACACTGAAGCTTTCTTT
v_call: TRBV28; clone_size: once; d_call: TRBD2; j_call: TRBJ2-7; cdr3_aa: CASSPGLADYEQYF; cdr3_nt: TGTGCCAGCAGCCCGGGACTAGCGGATTACGAGCAGTACTTC
v_call: TRBV4-3; clone_size: .; d_call: .; j_call: TRBJ2-5; cdr3_aa: CASSQNGGETQYF; cdr3_nt: TGCGCCAGCAGCCAAAACGGGGGAGAGACCCAGTACTTC
v_call: TRBV4-2; clone_size: .; d_call: TRBD2; j_call: TRBJ2-2; cdr3_aa: CASSLRGLVNTGELFF; cdr3_nt: TGTGCCAGCAGCCTTAGGGGACTAGTGAACACCGGGGAGCTGTTTTTT
v_call: TRBV5-6; clone_size: .; d_call: .; j_call: TRBJ1-4; cdr3_aa: CASSTNRGGNEKLFF; cdr3_nt: TGTGCCAGCAGCACCAACAGAGGGGGGAATGAAAAACTGTTTTTT
v_call: TRBV7-9; clone_size: .; d_call: .; j_call: TRBJ2-2; cdr3_aa: CASSLRVGSNTGELFF; cdr3_nt: TGTGCCAGCAGCCTCAGGGTTGGGTCGAACACCGGGGAGCTGTTTTTT
v_call: TRBV9; clone_size: .; d_call: .; j_call: TRBJ2-1; cdr3_aa: CASSRGIDNEQFF; cdr3_nt: TGTGCCAGCAGCCGGGGCATCGACAATGAGCAGTTCTTC
v_call: TRBV6-1; clone_size: once; d_call: TRBD2; j_call: TRBJ2-7; cdr3_aa: CASSGGTSEYEQYF; cdr3_nt: TGTGCCAGCAGTGGCGGGACTAGCGAGTACGAGCAGTACTTC
v_call: TRBV29-1; clone_size: .; d_call: .; j_call: TRBJ1-1; cdr3_aa: CSGEAWENTEAFF; cdr3_nt: TGCAGCGGCGAGGCGTGGGAAAACACTGAAGCTTTCTTT
v_call: TRBV5-5; clone_size: .; d_call: TRBD1; j_call: TRBJ2-7; cdr3_aa: CASSPQGEKEQYF; cdr3_nt: TGTGCCAGCAGCCCACAGGGGGAGAAAGAGCAGTACTTC
v_call: TRBV5-1; clone_size: .; d_call: TRBD2; j_call: TRBJ2-1; cdr3_aa: CASSLDLAGAYNEQFF; cdr3_nt: TGCGCCAGCAGCTTGGACCTAGCGGGGGCCTACAATGAGCAGTTCTTC
v_call: TRBV7-3; clone_size: .; d_call: TRBD2; j_call: TRBJ2-1; cdr3_aa: CASSQGLAGYNEQFF; cdr3_nt: TGTGCCAGCAGCCAGGGACTAGCGGGTTACAATGAGCAGTTCTTC
v_call: TRBV9; clone_size: .; d_call: .; j_call: TRBJ1-1; cdr3_aa: CASSFLQEGTEAFF; cdr3_nt: TGTGCCAGCAGCTTCTTGCAGGAGGGAACTGAAGCTTTCTTT
v_call: TRBV5-1; clone_size: .; d_call: .; j_call: TRBJ2-7; cdr3_aa: CASSLSPDYYEQYF; cdr3_nt: TGCGCCAGCAGCTTGAGTCCGGACTACTACGAGCAGTACTTC
v_call: TRBV18; clone_size: .; d_call: .; j_call: TRBJ2-3; cdr3_aa: CASYQTAGTDTQYF; cdr3_nt: TGTGCCAGCTATCAGACCGCGGGCACAGATACGCAGTATTTT
v_call: TRBV11-2; clone_size: .; d_call: .; j_call: TRBJ2-1; cdr3_aa: CASSDGRHNEQFF; cdr3_nt: TGTGCCAGCAGCGATGGACGGCACAATGAGCAGTTCTTC
v_call: TRBV28; clone_size: .; d_call: .; j_call: TRBJ2-7; cdr3_aa: CASSLQGRDEQYF; cdr3_nt: TGTGCCAGCAGTTTGCAGGGCCGGGACGAGCAGTACTTC